The T cell receptor (beta chain) under discussion was sequenced for a study of cytomegalovirus exposure and HLA in healthy donors. The CDR3 spans 12 residues. Germline V gene lookup returns CDR1 MDHEN and CDR2 SYDVKM. Trimming pared 2 bases from V and 3 bases from J, leaving 5 bases between. Findings of the study overall: Most CMV-associated TCR beta chains were later found to appear HLA-restricted. In an earlier analysis, about 87% or about 30%: the productive usage of most TCR beta V segments. It was likely that a cluster of highly shared sequence variants was a sequencing artifact.

The study ran its PCR with 60 Vbeta and 13 Jbeta primers. In the original workflow: Tens of millions of unique TCR beta chains, 9.5 million to 11 million of them shared, were counted by a later analysis. This table comes from immunoSEQ multiplex PCR, and its TCRdb copy is limited to in-frame clones, with some not included. V and J calls and clone size follow that table, whereas D and trimming were derived from the DNA. The table lists some 140,000 clones, approximately 74% of them singletons. This clone turned up a few times. Its antigen remains unknown. V and J are TRBV28 and TRBJ2-7; no clear D. Sequencing used PBMCs. The source is a man aged 25 to 40 in good health and CMV-seronegative. The CDR3 nucleotides read TGTGCCAGCAGTTTAAGCATCTACGAGCAGTACTTC. This codes for CASSLSIYEQYF.